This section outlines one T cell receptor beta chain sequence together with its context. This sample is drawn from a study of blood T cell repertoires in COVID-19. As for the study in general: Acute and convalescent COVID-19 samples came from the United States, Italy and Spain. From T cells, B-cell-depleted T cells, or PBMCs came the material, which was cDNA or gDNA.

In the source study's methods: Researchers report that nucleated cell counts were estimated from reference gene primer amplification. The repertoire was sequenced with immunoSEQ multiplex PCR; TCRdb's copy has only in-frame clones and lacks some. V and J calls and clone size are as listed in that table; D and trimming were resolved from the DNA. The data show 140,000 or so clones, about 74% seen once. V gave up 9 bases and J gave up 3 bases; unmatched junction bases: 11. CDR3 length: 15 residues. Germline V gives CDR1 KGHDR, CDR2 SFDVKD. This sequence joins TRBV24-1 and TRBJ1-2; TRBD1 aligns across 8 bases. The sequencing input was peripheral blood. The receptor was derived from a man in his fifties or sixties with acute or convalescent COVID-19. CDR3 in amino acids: CATSLSDRVHYGYTF. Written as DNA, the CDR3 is TGTGCCACCTCCCTCTCGGACAGGGTACACTATGGCTACACCTTC.